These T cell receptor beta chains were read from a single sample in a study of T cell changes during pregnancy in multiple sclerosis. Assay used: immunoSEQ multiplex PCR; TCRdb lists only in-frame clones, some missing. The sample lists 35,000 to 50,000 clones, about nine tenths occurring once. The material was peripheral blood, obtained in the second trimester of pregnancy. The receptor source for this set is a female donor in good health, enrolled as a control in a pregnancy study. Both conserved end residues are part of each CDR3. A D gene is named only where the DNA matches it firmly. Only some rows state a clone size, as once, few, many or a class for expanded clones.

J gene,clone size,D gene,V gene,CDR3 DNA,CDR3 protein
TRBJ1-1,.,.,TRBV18,TGTGCCAGCTCACCCACGCCAGTTGTGAACACTGAAGCTTTCTTT,CASSPTPVVNTEAFF
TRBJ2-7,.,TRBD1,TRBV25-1,TGTGCCAGCAGCCAAGGGGGCTCCTTCTACGAGCAGTACTTC,CASSQGGSFYEQYF
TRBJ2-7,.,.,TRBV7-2,TGTGCCAGCAGCTTAGGCAGGTTGAGCTCCTACGAGCAGTACTTC,CASSLGRLSSYEQYF
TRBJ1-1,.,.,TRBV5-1,TGCGCCAGCAGCCCAGCGGACAGGAACACTGAAGCTTTCTTT,CASSPADRNTEAFF
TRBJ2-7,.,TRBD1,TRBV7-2,TGTGCCAGCAGCTTAGTGGGACAGGGGGTTTACGAGCAGTACTTC,CASSLVGQGVYEQYF
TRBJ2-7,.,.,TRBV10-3,TGTGCCATCAGTGAGTCGCTGACAGTCAGGTCCTACGAGCAGTACTTC,CAISESLTVRSYEQYF
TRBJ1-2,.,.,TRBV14,TGTGCCAGCAGCCAAGTTCCGATGGGGCAGGGTATCGGCTATGGCTACACCTTC,CASSQVPMGQGIGYGYTF
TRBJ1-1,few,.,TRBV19,TGTGCCAGTAGTATCAGGGGTAGTGACACTGAAGCTTTCTTT,CASSIRGSDTEAFF
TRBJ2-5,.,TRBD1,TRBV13,TGTGCCAGCAGCCTAATCTCGACAGGGGGAGAGACCCAGTACTTC,CASSLISTGGETQYF
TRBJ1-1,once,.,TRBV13,TGTGCCAGCAGCCCCGGGGGGTGGGGTTCTGAAGCTTTCTTT,CASSPGGWGSEAFF
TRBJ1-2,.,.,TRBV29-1,TGCAGCGTTGAAGATAACGGGGGTGGCTACACCTTC,CSVEDNGGGYTF
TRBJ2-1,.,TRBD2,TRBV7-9,TGTGCCAGCAGCTTACAACTAGCGGTTGTACATGAGCAGTTCTTC,CASSLQLAVVHEQFF
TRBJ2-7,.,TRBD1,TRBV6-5,TGTGCCAGCGGGGACAGGGGAACGCGGGAGCAGTACTTC,CASGDRGTREQYF
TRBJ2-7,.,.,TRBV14,TGTGCCAGCAGCCAAGTACGGGGGACCTACGAGCAGTACTTC,CASSQVRGTYEQYF
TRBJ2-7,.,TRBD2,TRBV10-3,TGTGCCACCGGTAGCGGGAGATCCTCCTACGAGCAGTACTTC,CATGSGRSSYEQYF
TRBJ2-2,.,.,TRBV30,TGTGCCTGGAGTGTACTTCAGGGCACCGGGGAGCTGTTTTTT,CAWSVLQGTGELFF
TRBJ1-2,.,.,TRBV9,TGTGCCAGCAGCGTAGCAGGGCTCGATGGCTACACCTTC,CASSVAGLDGYTF
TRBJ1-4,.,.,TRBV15,TGTGCCACCAGCAGAGTTTCGTGGGGGGATAATGAAAAACTGTTTTTT,CATSRVSWGDNEKLFF
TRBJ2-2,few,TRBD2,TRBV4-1,TGCGCCAGCAGCCAAGATACGAGCGGGAGCAACACCGGGGAGCTGTTTTTT,CASSQDTSGSNTGELFF
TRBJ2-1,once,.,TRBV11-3,TGTGCCAGCAGCTACGCAGAAAATGAGCAGTTCTTC,CASSYAENEQFF
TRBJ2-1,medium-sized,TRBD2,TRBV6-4,TGTGCCAGCAGTGAGGCGGGAGATAGTGGTGAGCAGTTCTTC,CASSEAGDSGEQFF
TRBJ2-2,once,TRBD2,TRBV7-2,TGTGCCAGCAGCTCAAACCCCCTAGCGGCAAACACCGGGGAGCTGTTTTTT,CASSSNPLAANTGELFF
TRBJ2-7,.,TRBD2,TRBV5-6,TGTGCCAGCAGCTTGGTCGCCGGACTAGCGGCTTCTTACGAGCAGTACTTC,CASSLVAGLAASYEQYF
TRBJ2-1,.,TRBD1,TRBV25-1,TGTGCCAGCAGCTTCCGGGACAGGGGCTATGAGCAGTTCTTC,CASSFRDRGYEQFF
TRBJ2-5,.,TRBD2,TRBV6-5,TGTGCCAGCAGCGAGCGGGGGGGCAAAGAGACCCAGTACTTC,CASSERGGKETQYF
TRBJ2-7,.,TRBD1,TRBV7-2,TGTGCCAGCAGCTTAGCGAGGGGACAGAATTACGAGCAGTACTTC,CASSLARGQNYEQYF
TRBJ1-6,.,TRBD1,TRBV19,TGTGCCAGTAGTTCGGGGACAGGGGGATTAAATTCACCCCTCCACTTT,CASSSGTGGLNSPLHF
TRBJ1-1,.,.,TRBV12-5,TGTGCTAGTGGCGCAACAGGAGTCCCTGAAGCTTTCTTT,CASGATGVPEAFF
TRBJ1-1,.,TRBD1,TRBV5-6,TGTGCCAGCAGCATAGGGGGCCCTGAAGCTTTCTTT,CASSIGGPEAFF
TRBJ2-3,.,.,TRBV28,TGTGCCAGCAGTTCCCTCGCGGGATGGAGCACAGATACGCAGTATTTT,CASSSLAGWSTDTQYF
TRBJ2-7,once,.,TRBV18,TGTGCCAGCTCACCCGTGACAACCACCTCCTTACAGGAGCAGTACTTC,CASSPVTTTSLQEQYF
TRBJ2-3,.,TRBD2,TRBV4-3,TGCGCCAGCAGCCAAGATCCTCCCTGGACTAGCGGGGGGGATACGCAGTATTTT,CASSQDPPWTSGGDTQYF
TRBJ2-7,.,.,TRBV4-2,TGTGCCAGCAGCCAAGCGGTAGCGGTCGCCTACGAGCAGTACTTC,CASSQAVAVAYEQYF
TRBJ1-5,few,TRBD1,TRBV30,TGTGCCTGGAGTTCAGGGGGCACGGGGAATCAGCCCCAGCATTTT,CAWSSGGTGNQPQHF
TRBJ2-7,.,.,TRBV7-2,TGTGCCAGCAGTACATCACATGTGGGAGTAAACGAGCAGTACTTC,CASSTSHVGVNEQYF
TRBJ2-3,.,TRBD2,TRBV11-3,TGTGCCAGCAGCCCGCTAGCGGGGGCTCCACTAGATACGCAGTATTTT,CASSPLAGAPLDTQYF
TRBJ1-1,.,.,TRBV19,TGTGCCAGTAGTATAGTTGGGGGGATGGGCACTGAAGCTTTCTTT,CASSIVGGMGTEAFF
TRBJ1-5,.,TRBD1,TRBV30,TGTGCCTGGAGTACCTATAGGACCGGGACAGCGCTTTTAAATCAGCCCCAGCATTTT,CAWSTYRTGTALLNQPQHF
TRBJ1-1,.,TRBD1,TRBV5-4,TGTGCCAGCAGCTTGGCAGGGGGGAACACTGAAGCTTTCTTT,CASSLAGGNTEAFF
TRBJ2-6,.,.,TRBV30,TGTGCCTGGACTGGACAGCTCGGCGGGGCCAACGTCCTGACTTTC,CAWTGQLGGANVLTF
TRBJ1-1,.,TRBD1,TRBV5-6,TGTGCCAGCAGCTCGGACAGGGCGAGCACTGAAGCTTTCTTT,CASSSDRASTEAFF
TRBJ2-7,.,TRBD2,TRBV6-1,TGTGCCAGCAGTGAAGGTAGGACTAGGTCCTACGAGCAGTACTTC,CASSEGRTRSYEQYF
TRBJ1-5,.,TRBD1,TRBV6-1,TGTGCCAGCAGTGTTTCCAGGGGGCTGATTCAGCCCCAGCATTTT,CASSVSRGLIQPQHF
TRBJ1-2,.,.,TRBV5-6,TGTGCCAGCAGACGTAAGGGCGGACAGAACTATGGCTACACCTTC,CASRRKGGQNYGYTF
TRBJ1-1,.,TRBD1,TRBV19,TGTGCCAGTGAGGACAGGGTGGAAGCTTTCTTT,CASEDRVEAFF
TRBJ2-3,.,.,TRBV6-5,TGTGCCAGCAGGCACAGGGAACGCACAATAGATACGCAGTATTTT,CASRHRERTIDTQYF
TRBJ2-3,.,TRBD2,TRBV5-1,TGCGCCAGCAGCTCTAGCGGGGGGGCAGATACGCAGTATTTT,CASSSSGGADTQYF
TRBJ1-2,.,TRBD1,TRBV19,TGTGCCAGTAGTCCCCTAGGGACAGGGGCTAAATATGGCTACACCTTC,CASSPLGTGAKYGYTF
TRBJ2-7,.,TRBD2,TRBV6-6,TGTGCCAGCAGCCCGAAACTAGCGGGATTACTCGAGCAGTACTTC,CASSPKLAGLLEQYF
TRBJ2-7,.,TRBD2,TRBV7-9,TGTGCCAGCAGCATCTCGCCGGGACTAGCGGCCGAGCAGTACTTC,CASSISPGLAAEQYF
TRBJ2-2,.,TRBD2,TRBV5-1,TGCGCCAGCAGAGGGACTAGCGGGGCCTACACCGGGGAGCTGTTTTTT,CASRGTSGAYTGELFF
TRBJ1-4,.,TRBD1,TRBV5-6,TGTGCCAGCAGCTTCGGACAGGGAGAGGAAAAACTGTTTTTT,CASSFGQGEEKLFF
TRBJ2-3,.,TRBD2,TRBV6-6,TGTGCCAGCAACCCTAGCGGGAGTTCGGCAGATACGCAGTATTTT,CASNPSGSSADTQYF
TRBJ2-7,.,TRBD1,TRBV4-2,TGTGCCAGCAGTCAAGGTGGGGGGACAGGGGTTTACGAGCAGTACTTC,CASSQGGGTGVYEQYF
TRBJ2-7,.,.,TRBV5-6,TGTGCCAGCAGCTCCGGGATCTGGGACTACGAGCAGTACTTC,CASSSGIWDYEQYF
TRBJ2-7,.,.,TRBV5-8,TGTGCCAGCAGCTCCGCGCCAGGCTACGAGCAGTACTTC,CASSSAPGYEQYF
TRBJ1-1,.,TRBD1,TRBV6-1,TGTGCCAGCAGCCCGGGACAGGGAATTGAAGCTTTCTTT,CASSPGQGIEAFF
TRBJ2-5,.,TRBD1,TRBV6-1,TGTGCCAGCAGCGGTGGGACAGGGGGCTCAGAGACCCAGTACTTC,CASSGGTGGSETQYF
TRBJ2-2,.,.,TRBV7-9,TGTGCCAGCAGCTTAGCGTCGGGGGTGAAGGAGCTGTTTTTT,CASSLASGVKELFF